Ten or more counts support the clone carrying this T cell receptor beta chain. What it binds is not known. The ends lost 0 bases at V and 5 bases at J; junction bases unmatched: 9. CDR3 length: 16 residues. Per the germline V gene, CDR1 is SGHRS and CDR2 is YFSETQ. RNA transcripts were the template for amplifying TCR beta CDR3 regions. The HTBI primer set drove a first-round RT-PCR of the TCR CDR3. One entry per CDR3 protein results from TCRdb running MiXCR on the multiplex PCR reads. The sample shows roughly 510,000 distinct CDR3 sequences, over 35% of them seen only once. These data originate in a study of T cells in Graves' hyperthyroidism and ophthalmopathy. The study's findings and limits: A model built on 13 V-J features separated ophthalmopathy from stable hyperthyroidism.

Researchers barred patients who had uncontrolled infection, other autoimmune disease, pregnancy or lactation. This clonotype was obtained from an adult woman with Graves' disease, either hyperthyroidism or ophthalmopathy (not recorded which). V and J are TRBV5-1 and TRBJ2-7, with 9 nucleotides matching TRBD1. What was sequenced was peripheral blood or thyroid tissue (not recorded which). The CDR3 is CASSLGTGTGSDEQYF. In nucleotides, the CDR3 is TGCGCCAGCAGCTTGGGAACCGGGACAGGGAGCGACGAGCAGTACTTC.